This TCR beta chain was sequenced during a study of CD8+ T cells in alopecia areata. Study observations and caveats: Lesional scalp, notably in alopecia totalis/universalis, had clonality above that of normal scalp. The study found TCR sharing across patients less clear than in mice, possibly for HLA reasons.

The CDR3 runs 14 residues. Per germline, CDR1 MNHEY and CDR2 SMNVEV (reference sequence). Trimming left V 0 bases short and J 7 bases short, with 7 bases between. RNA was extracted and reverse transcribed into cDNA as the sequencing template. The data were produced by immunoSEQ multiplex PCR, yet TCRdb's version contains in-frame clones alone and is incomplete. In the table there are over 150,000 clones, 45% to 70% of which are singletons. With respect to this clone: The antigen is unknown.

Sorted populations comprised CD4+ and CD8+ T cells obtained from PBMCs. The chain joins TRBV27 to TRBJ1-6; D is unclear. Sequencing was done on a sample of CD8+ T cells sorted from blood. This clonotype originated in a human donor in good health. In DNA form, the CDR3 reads TGTGCCAGCAGTTTATCGGATGGCAATTCACCCCTCCACTTT. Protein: CASSLSDGNSPLHF.